This TCR beta chain was observed in a study of T cells in Graves' hyperthyroidism and ophthalmopathy. This clonotype came up many times. The CDR3 regions of TCR beta were amplified from RNA transcripts. HTBI primers were used for first-round RT-PCR of the TCR CDR3. In TCRdb, the multiplex PCR reads were re-called with MiXCR into one record per CDR3 protein. The sample has 94,000 or so distinct CDR3 sequences, about 51% seen once; the top ten hold around 29%. CDR3 length equals 15 residues. Germline lookup yields CDR1 MNHNS and CDR2 SASEGT. Germline trimming cut 5 bases from V and 2 bases from J; bases unmatched to any gene: 6.

The chain has TRBV6-1 and TRBJ2-3; 8 nucleotides align to TRBD1. Sequencing was carried out using blood. This receptor was obtained from a woman between 40 and 55 years old with Graves' hyperthyroidism. CDR3 nucleotides: TGTGCCAGCAGTCAGACAGGGGCCTCCACAGATACGCAGTATTTT. Its protein is CASSQTGASTDTQYF.